The source of this T cell receptor (beta chain) is a study of blood T cell repertoires in COVID-19. As for the study in general: Both acute and convalescent COVID-19 samples were obtained from the United States, Italy and Spain.

V was clipped by 6 bases and J by 9 bases, with 21 bases between them. Germline CDR1 and CDR2: MDHEN and SYDVKM. The CDR3 length is 14 residues. Adults between roughly 18 and 95 years of age took part from about two dozen US areas. Clinical history as reported by participants underpinned cohort assignment. Profiling relied on immunoSEQ multiplex PCR, and the TCRdb table lists in-frame clones only, not all of them. Of about 180,000 clones listed, 82% were seen once; the top ten hold 15% to 20%. The TCR sequence derives from a man between 60 and 70 years old who had recovered from COVID-19. The rearrangement joins TRBV28 to TRBJ2-7; perhaps TRBD1 as D (6 bases). What was sequenced was PBMCs or T cells enriched from blood (not recorded which). This chain's CDR3 is CASSLPRGLGRQYF. The CDR3 region has the DNA TGTGCCAGCAGCCTCCCCAGGGGTCTTGGGCGGCAGTACTTC.